These T cell receptor beta chains were read from a single sample in a study of cytomegalovirus exposure and HLA in healthy donors. Repertoires were generated with immunoSEQ multiplex PCR, while TCRdb's copy carries only in-frame clones and drops some. This sample carries around 180,000 clones, approximately 80% of them seen once, and the ten largest clones take around 2.4%. The sample comprised PBMCs. The receptors were sampled from a man between 60 and 70 years old in good health and CMV-seronegative. Both conserved end residues are part of each CDR3. The D gene is left open where the match is weak. For some rows the clone size is stated as once, few or many, or as a class when expanded; others skip it.

v_call: TRBV5-4; d_call: TRBD2; clone_size: NA; j_call: TRBJ2-1; cdr3_nt: TGTGCCAGCAGCTTGGGTGCGGGGGTCGGTGAGCAGTTCTTC; cdr3_aa: CASSLGAGVGEQFF
v_call: TRBV29-1; d_call: TRBD1; clone_size: NA; j_call: TRBJ2-4; cdr3_nt: TGCAGCGCGGCGGACAGGGTCCCCAAAAACATTCAGTACTTC; cdr3_aa: CSAADRVPKNIQYF
v_call: TRBV2; d_call: NA; clone_size: NA; j_call: TRBJ2-5; cdr3_nt: TGTGCCAGCAGTCCGGAGCAAGAGACCCAGTACTTC; cdr3_aa: CASSPEQETQYF
v_call: TRBV28; d_call: NA; clone_size: NA; j_call: TRBJ2-7; cdr3_nt: TGTGCCAGCAGTCCCACGGACGAGCAGTACTTC; cdr3_aa: CASSPTDEQYF
v_call: TRBV5-1; d_call: NA; clone_size: NA; j_call: TRBJ2-3; cdr3_nt: TGCGCCAGCAGCTCTCCCAAGCGAGAGGGCCCAGATACGCAGTATTTT; cdr3_aa: CASSSPKREGPDTQYF
v_call: TRBV29-1; d_call: NA; clone_size: NA; j_call: TRBJ2-3; cdr3_nt: TGCAGCGTTGGCGGGACAGCTAGCACAGATACGCAGTATTTT; cdr3_aa: CSVGGTASTDTQYF
v_call: TRBV11-1; d_call: TRBD1; clone_size: NA; j_call: TRBJ2-1; cdr3_nt: TGTGCCAGCAGCCCCCGGCAGGGGGCCTACAATGAGCAGTTCTTC; cdr3_aa: CASSPRQGAYNEQFF
v_call: TRBV2; d_call: NA; clone_size: few; j_call: TRBJ1-2; cdr3_nt: TGTGCCAGCAGTGGGGTTCCTAGCGGCTACACCTTC; cdr3_aa: CASSGVPSGYTF
v_call: TRBV19; d_call: TRBD2; clone_size: once; j_call: TRBJ2-3; cdr3_nt: TGTGCCAGTATGAGCGGGGGCTTCGCAGATACGCAGTATTTT; cdr3_aa: CASMSGGFADTQYF
v_call: TRBV6-5; d_call: NA; clone_size: few; j_call: TRBJ1-2; cdr3_nt: TGTGCCAGCAGTTATCGGCACGGCGGGAGCTATGGCTACACCTTC; cdr3_aa: CASSYRHGGSYGYTF
v_call: TRBV2; d_call: TRBD1; clone_size: NA; j_call: TRBJ1-5; cdr3_nt: TGTGCCAGCAGCGAGGACAGGGTCAATCAGCCCCAGCATTTT; cdr3_aa: CASSEDRVNQPQHF
v_call: TRBV7-3; d_call: NA; clone_size: NA; j_call: TRBJ2-3; cdr3_nt: TGTGCCAGCAGCCGGACTACTCCTGGTACGCAGTATTTT; cdr3_aa: CASSRTTPGTQYF
v_call: TRBV9; d_call: NA; clone_size: NA; j_call: TRBJ1-2; cdr3_nt: TGTGCCAGCAGCTCCCAGGCCTATGGCTACACCTTC; cdr3_aa: CASSSQAYGYTF
v_call: TRBV5-4; d_call: NA; clone_size: NA; j_call: TRBJ2-2; cdr3_nt: TGTGCCAGCAGCCGGCAGGGGAACACCGGGGAGCTGTTTTTT; cdr3_aa: CASSRQGNTGELFF
v_call: TRBV7-9; d_call: TRBD2; clone_size: NA; j_call: TRBJ2-1; cdr3_nt: TGTGCCAGCAGCACCAGGACTAGCGGGAGGAAGAATGAGCAGTTCTTC; cdr3_aa: CASSTRTSGRKNEQFF
v_call: TRBV29-1; d_call: NA; clone_size: NA; j_call: TRBJ2-3; cdr3_nt: TGCAGCGTTGAAAGGGGTGGGCAGTGGATCGATACGCAGTATTTT; cdr3_aa: CSVERGGQWIDTQYF
v_call: TRBV18; d_call: NA; clone_size: NA; j_call: TRBJ2-2; cdr3_nt: TGTGCCAGCTCACCGGCGGACAGCACGAACACCGGGGAGCTGTTTTTT; cdr3_aa: CASSPADSTNTGELFF
v_call: TRBV2; d_call: TRBD1; clone_size: few; j_call: TRBJ2-2; cdr3_nt: TGTGCCAGCGGACCCGGACAGGTTCAGTCCCCCGGGGAGCTGTTTTTT; cdr3_aa: CASGPGQVQSPGELFF
v_call: TRBV27; d_call: NA; clone_size: NA; j_call: TRBJ2-3; cdr3_nt: TGTGCCAGCGGCTTAAGCACAGATACGCAGTATTTT; cdr3_aa: CASGLSTDTQYF
v_call: TRBV10-3; d_call: NA; clone_size: NA; j_call: TRBJ1-2; cdr3_nt: TGTGCCATCAGTGAATCGTCCGGCAGGGCAGATGGCTACACCTTC; cdr3_aa: CAISESSGRADGYTF
v_call: TRBV2; d_call: NA; clone_size: NA; j_call: TRBJ1-5; cdr3_nt: TGTGCCAGCAGGGGCGATAGCAATCAGCCCCAGCATTTT; cdr3_aa: CASRGDSNQPQHF
v_call: TRBV15; d_call: NA; clone_size: NA; j_call: TRBJ1-4; cdr3_nt: TGTGCCACCAGAGGAAGGGGTTCAACTAATGAAAAACTGTTTTTT; cdr3_aa: CATRGRGSTNEKLFF
v_call: TRBV10-3; d_call: TRBD1; clone_size: NA; j_call: TRBJ1-2; cdr3_nt: TGTGCCATCAGCAACCAGGGGGATAACTATGGCTACACCTTC; cdr3_aa: CAISNQGDNYGYTF
v_call: TRBV7-8; d_call: TRBD2; clone_size: NA; j_call: TRBJ2-5; cdr3_nt: TGTGCCAGCAGGCGGGGGTTGGAGACCCAGTACTTC; cdr3_aa: CASRRGLETQYF
v_call: TRBV6-5; d_call: TRBD1; clone_size: NA; j_call: TRBJ1-1; cdr3_nt: TGTGCCAGCAGTTACAACGGACAGGGGGCCTCTGAAGCTTTCTTT; cdr3_aa: CASSYNGQGASEAFF
v_call: TRBV2; d_call: TRBD1; clone_size: NA; j_call: TRBJ2-7; cdr3_nt: TGTGCCAGCAGATGGACAGGCTACGAGCAGTACTTC; cdr3_aa: CASRWTGYEQYF
v_call: TRBV5-1; d_call: NA; clone_size: NA; j_call: TRBJ2-7; cdr3_nt: TGCGCCAGCAGCCTCAACACAGGGTCCGCCTACGAGCAGTACTTC; cdr3_aa: CASSLNTGSAYEQYF
v_call: TRBV7-2; d_call: TRBD1; clone_size: few; j_call: TRBJ2-7; cdr3_nt: TGTGCCAGCAGCAGAGTTACAGGGGACGAGCAGTACTTC; cdr3_aa: CASSRVTGDEQYF
v_call: TRBV2; d_call: TRBD1; clone_size: once; j_call: TRBJ1-2; cdr3_nt: TGTGCCAGCAGTGAAGGGACAGGGGATGGCTACCCCTTC; cdr3_aa: CASSEGTGDGYPF
v_call: TRBV5-4; d_call: NA; clone_size: few; j_call: TRBJ1-1; cdr3_nt: TGTGCCAGCAGATCCGGGACATCGAACACTGAAGCTTTCTTT; cdr3_aa: CASRSGTSNTEAFF
v_call: TRBV4-3; d_call: TRBD2; clone_size: NA; j_call: TRBJ2-3; cdr3_nt: TGCGCCAGCAGCCAAGATGATCTAGCGGGAGTAGATACGCAGTATTTT; cdr3_aa: CASSQDDLAGVDTQYF
v_call: TRBV29-1; d_call: NA; clone_size: NA; j_call: TRBJ1-1; cdr3_nt: TGCAGCGTTGAAGAGGGGACATTCATGAACACTGAAGCTTTCTTT; cdr3_aa: CSVEEGTFMNTEAFF
v_call: TRBV6-5; d_call: TRBD1; clone_size: few; j_call: TRBJ1-4; cdr3_nt: TGTGCCAGCAGTGACCCGGGACAGCCTGAAAAACTGTTTTTT; cdr3_aa: CASSDPGQPEKLFF
v_call: TRBV6-4; d_call: NA; clone_size: NA; j_call: TRBJ1-1; cdr3_nt: TGTGCCAGCAGTGAGGCACGGAACACTGAAGCTTTCTTT; cdr3_aa: CASSEARNTEAFF
v_call: TRBV2; d_call: TRBD1; clone_size: NA; j_call: TRBJ1-1; cdr3_nt: TGTGCCAGCAGTGGACAGGGGAGGAACACTGAAGCTTTCTTT; cdr3_aa: CASSGQGRNTEAFF
v_call: TRBV6-5; d_call: TRBD1; clone_size: NA; j_call: TRBJ1-2; cdr3_nt: TGTGCCAGCAGTTACGTCAGGGGGGACTATGGCTACACCTTC; cdr3_aa: CASSYVRGDYGYTF
v_call: TRBV2; d_call: TRBD2; clone_size: once; j_call: TRBJ2-7; cdr3_nt: TGTGCCAGCAGTGAGAGTAGCGGGGTTCCGTACGAGCAGTACTTC; cdr3_aa: CASSESSGVPYEQYF
v_call: TRBV2; d_call: NA; clone_size: NA; j_call: TRBJ1-1; cdr3_nt: TGTGCCAGCAGGAACCGGGGACAGAACACTGAAGCTTTCTTT; cdr3_aa: CASRNRGQNTEAFF
v_call: TRBV18; d_call: NA; clone_size: NA; j_call: TRBJ2-7; cdr3_nt: TGTGCCAGCTCACAGACCCGGGACACCTACGAGCAGTACTTC; cdr3_aa: CASSQTRDTYEQYF
v_call: TRBV6-1; d_call: TRBD1; clone_size: NA; j_call: TRBJ1-2; cdr3_nt: TGTGCCAGCAAAGACAGGGCCGGGGATGGCTACACCTTC; cdr3_aa: CASKDRAGDGYTF
v_call: TRBV4-1; d_call: TRBD1; clone_size: NA; j_call: TRBJ2-5; cdr3_nt: TGCGCCAGCAGCCAAGGTACAGGGGTGGAGACCCAGTACTTC; cdr3_aa: CASSQGTGVETQYF
v_call: TRBV6-1; d_call: TRBD1; clone_size: NA; j_call: TRBJ1-1; cdr3_nt: TGTGCCAGCAGTGGCGGGACAGGGGGCGTAACGACTGAAGCTTTCTTT; cdr3_aa: CASSGGTGGVTTEAFF
v_call: TRBV28; d_call: NA; clone_size: few; j_call: TRBJ1-2; cdr3_nt: TGTGCCAGCAGCTCCGTGAGGGTGGATGGCTACACCTTC; cdr3_aa: CASSSVRVDGYTF
v_call: TRBV6-5; d_call: NA; clone_size: NA; j_call: TRBJ1-1; cdr3_nt: TGTGCCAGCCGACAGCTCAACACTGAAGCTTTCTTT; cdr3_aa: CASRQLNTEAFF
v_call: TRBV5-1; d_call: TRBD2; clone_size: NA; j_call: TRBJ2-3; cdr3_nt: TGCGCCAGCAGCTTGCACCAGAGGGGACTAGCGGGAGGAACAGATACGCAGTATTTT; cdr3_aa: CASSLHQRGLAGGTDTQYF
v_call: TRBV9; d_call: NA; clone_size: once; j_call: TRBJ2-7; cdr3_nt: TGTGCCAGCAGCGTAGGGGCAGGAAAAGGCTACGAGCAGTACTTC; cdr3_aa: CASSVGAGKGYEQYF
v_call: TRBV5-1; d_call: TRBD1; clone_size: NA; j_call: TRBJ2-3; cdr3_nt: TGCGCCAGCAGAGGGACAGGGACTAGCACAGATACGCAGTATTTT; cdr3_aa: CASRGTGTSTDTQYF
v_call: TRBV5-1; d_call: TRBD2; clone_size: NA; j_call: TRBJ2-3; cdr3_nt: TGCGCCAGCAGCTCATACCTAGCGGGAGGGACAGATACGCAGTATTTT; cdr3_aa: CASSSYLAGGTDTQYF
v_call: TRBV10-3; d_call: TRBD2; clone_size: few; j_call: TRBJ2-7; cdr3_nt: TGTGCCATCAGTGAAATAGCGGGACGTACCAACTACGAGCAGTACTTC; cdr3_aa: CAISEIAGRTNYEQYF
v_call: TRBV6-6; d_call: TRBD1; clone_size: NA; j_call: TRBJ2-7; cdr3_nt: TGTGCCAGCAGTTACTCGGGACAGCCTTACGAGCAGTACTTC; cdr3_aa: CASSYSGQPYEQYF
v_call: TRBV28; d_call: TRBD2; clone_size: few; j_call: TRBJ2-1; cdr3_nt: TGTGCCAGCAGTTTAGAAGTTAGGACTAGCAATGAGCAGTTCTTC; cdr3_aa: CASSLEVRTSNEQFF
v_call: TRBV28; d_call: NA; clone_size: NA; j_call: TRBJ1-5; cdr3_nt: TGTGCCAGCACCCCAGGGTTGGACAATCAGCCCCAGCATTTT; cdr3_aa: CASTPGLDNQPQHF
v_call: TRBV30; d_call: NA; clone_size: NA; j_call: TRBJ1-4; cdr3_nt: TGTGCCTGGAGTGTGGGCCCGTACTCAACTAATGAAAAACTGTTTTTT; cdr3_aa: CAWSVGPYSTNEKLFF
v_call: TRBV7-3; d_call: NA; clone_size: NA; j_call: TRBJ2-3; cdr3_nt: TGTGCCAGCAGCTCGGGGGTCCAGCGGGACATGTTTAGCACAGATACGCAGTATTTT; cdr3_aa: CASSSGVQRDMFSTDTQYF
v_call: TRBV5-4; d_call: NA; clone_size: NA; j_call: TRBJ2-2; cdr3_nt: TGTGCCAGCAGCTTGAAGGGCAGGGACACCGGGGAGCTGTTTTTT; cdr3_aa: CASSLKGRDTGELFF
v_call: TRBV2; d_call: NA; clone_size: NA; j_call: TRBJ2-2; cdr3_nt: TGTGCCAGCGGGGTGTGGGGGCCGGACACCGGGGAGCTGTTTTTT; cdr3_aa: CASGVWGPDTGELFF